The clone carrying this T cell receptor (beta chain) was seen only a few times. In the same sample, other DNA sequences code for this CDR3. Naive CD8 cells lacked CD45RO and underwent positive selection for CCR7, leaving out terminally differentiated effector memory CD45RA+ cells. Trimming pared 2 bases from V and 4 bases from J, leaving 8 bases between. Germline loops: CDR1 LNHDA, CDR2 SQIVND (reference sequence). The CDR3 loop spans 13 amino acids. Genomic DNA per cell subset filled all wells of several immunoSEQ plates. TCRdb's table, derived via immunoSEQ multiplex PCR, lists solely in-frame clones and lacks some. The table includes about 2.1 million clones, approximately 94% detected once. This sample is part of a study of shared clonotypes between healthy human individuals.

The TCR originated in a man younger than 35 in good health. Some clones in this sample may be carry-over from other donors' samples. The J gene is TRBJ1-2, the V gene TRBV19; D not resolved. Sample: naive CD8+ T cells from PBMCs. The CDR3 protein is CASSIRPGYGYTF. DNA of the CDR3: TGTGCCAGTAGTATACGTCCCGGCTATGGCTACACCTTC.